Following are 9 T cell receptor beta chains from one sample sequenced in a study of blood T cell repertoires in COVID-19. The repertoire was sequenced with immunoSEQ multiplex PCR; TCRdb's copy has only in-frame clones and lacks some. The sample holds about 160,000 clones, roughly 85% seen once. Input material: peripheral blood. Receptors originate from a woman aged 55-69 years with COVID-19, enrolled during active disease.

The CDR3 DNA reads TGTGCCAGCAACCGGAGAACCACTGGGGCCAACGTCCTGACTTTC. Encoded protein: CASNRRTTGANVLTF. This chain links TRBV2 with TRBJ2-6; the D is unclear. The germline V and J ends were trimmed by 7 bases and 2 bases, with 12 bases remaining between them. Germline CDR1 reads SNHLY; CDR2 reads FYNNEI. This CDR3 is built from 15 residues.

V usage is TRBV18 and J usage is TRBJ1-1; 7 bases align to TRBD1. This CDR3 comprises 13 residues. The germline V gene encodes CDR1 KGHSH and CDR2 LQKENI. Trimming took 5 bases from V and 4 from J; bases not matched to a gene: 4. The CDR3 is CASSAQGGTEAFF. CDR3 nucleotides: TGTGCCAGCTCAGCTCAGGGGGGCACTGAAGCTTTCTTT.

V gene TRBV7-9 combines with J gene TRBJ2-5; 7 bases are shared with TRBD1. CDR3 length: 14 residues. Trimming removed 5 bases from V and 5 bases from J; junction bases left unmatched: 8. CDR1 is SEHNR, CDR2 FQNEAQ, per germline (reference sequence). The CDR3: CASSRQTGLETQYF. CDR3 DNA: TGTGCCAGCAGCCGACAGACAGGGTTGGAGACCCAGTACTTC.

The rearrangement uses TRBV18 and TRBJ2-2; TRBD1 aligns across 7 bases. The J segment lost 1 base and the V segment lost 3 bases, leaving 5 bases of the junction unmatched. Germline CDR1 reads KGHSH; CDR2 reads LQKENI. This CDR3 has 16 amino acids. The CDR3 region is CASSPLRQGNTGELFF. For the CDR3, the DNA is TGTGCCAGCTCACCCCTCAGACAGGGGAACACCGGGGAGCTGTTTTTT.

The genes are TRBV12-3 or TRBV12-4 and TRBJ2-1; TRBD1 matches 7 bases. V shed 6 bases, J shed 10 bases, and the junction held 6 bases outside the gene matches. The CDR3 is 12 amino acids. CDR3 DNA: TGTGCCAGCAGAAGACAGGGCCGGGAGCAGTTCTTC. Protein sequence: CASRRQGREQFF.

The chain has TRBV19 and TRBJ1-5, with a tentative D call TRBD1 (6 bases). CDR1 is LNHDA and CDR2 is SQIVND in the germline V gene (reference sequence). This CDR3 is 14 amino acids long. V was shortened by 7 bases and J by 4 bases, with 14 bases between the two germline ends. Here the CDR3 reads CASTRQGPNQPQHF. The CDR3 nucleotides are TGTGCCAGTACCCGTCAGGGGCCGAATCAGCCCCAGCATTTT.

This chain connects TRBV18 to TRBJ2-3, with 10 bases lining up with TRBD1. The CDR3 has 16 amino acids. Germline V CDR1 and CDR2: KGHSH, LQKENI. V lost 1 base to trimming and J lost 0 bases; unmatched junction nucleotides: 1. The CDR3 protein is CASSPRTGGSTDTQYF. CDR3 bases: TGTGCCAGCTCACCACGGACAGGGGGTAGCACAGATACGCAGTATTTT.

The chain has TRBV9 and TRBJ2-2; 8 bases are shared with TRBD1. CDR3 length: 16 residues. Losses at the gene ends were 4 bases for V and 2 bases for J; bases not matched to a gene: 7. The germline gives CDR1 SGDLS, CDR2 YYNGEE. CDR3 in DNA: TGTGCCAGCAGCTCCCGGACAGGGACCAACACCGGGGAGCTGTTTTTT. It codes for CASSSRTGTNTGELFF.

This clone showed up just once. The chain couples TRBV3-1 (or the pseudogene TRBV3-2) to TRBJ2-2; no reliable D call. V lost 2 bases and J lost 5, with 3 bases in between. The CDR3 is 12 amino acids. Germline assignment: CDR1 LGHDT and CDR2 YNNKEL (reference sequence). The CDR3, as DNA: TGTGCCAGCAGCCAACATACCGGGGAGCTGTTTTTT. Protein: CASSQHTGELFF.